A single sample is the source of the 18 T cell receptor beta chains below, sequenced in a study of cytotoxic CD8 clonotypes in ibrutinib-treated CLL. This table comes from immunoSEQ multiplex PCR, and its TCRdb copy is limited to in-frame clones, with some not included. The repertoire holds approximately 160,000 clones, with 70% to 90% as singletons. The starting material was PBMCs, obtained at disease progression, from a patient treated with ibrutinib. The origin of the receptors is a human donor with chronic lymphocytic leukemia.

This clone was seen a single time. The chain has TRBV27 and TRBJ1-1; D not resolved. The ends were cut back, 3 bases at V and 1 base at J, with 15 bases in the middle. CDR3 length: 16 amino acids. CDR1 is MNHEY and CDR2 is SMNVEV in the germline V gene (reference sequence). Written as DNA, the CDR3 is TGTGCCAGCAGTTTTAATTTTCTGGGGAGGAACACTGAAGCTTTCTTT. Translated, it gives CASSFNFLGRNTEAFF.

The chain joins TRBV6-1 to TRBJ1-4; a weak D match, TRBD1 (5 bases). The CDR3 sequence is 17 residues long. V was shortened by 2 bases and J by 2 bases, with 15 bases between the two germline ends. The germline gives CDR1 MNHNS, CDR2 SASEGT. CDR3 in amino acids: CASSEWGLSGTNEKLFF. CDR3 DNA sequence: TGTGCCAGCAGTGAATGGGGCCTATCCGGGACTAATGAAAAACTGTTTTTT.

The CDR3 DNA reads TGTGCCTGGAGTGACGGCCAGACGCCCAATTCACCCCTCCACTTT. Protein sequence: CAWSDGQTPNSPLHF. The chain links TRBV30 to TRBJ1-6; no reliable D call. The CDR3 consists of 15 residues. The V gene's germline CDR1 is GTSNPN and CDR2 SVGIG (reference sequence). V shed 1 base and J shed 7 bases, with 14 bases lying between them.

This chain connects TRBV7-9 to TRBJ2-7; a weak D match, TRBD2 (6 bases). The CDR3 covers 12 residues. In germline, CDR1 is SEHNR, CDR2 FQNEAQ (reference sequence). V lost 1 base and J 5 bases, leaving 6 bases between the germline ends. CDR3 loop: CASSLGGDEQYF. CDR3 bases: TGTGCCAGCAGCTTAGGGGGGGACGAGCAGTACTTC.

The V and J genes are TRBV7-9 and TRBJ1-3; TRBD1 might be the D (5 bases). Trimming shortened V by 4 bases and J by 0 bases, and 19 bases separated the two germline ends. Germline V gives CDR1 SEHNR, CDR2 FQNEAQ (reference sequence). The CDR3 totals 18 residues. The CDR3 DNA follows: TGTGCCAGCAGCTCCGTAATCGGGACGGAAAGCTCTGGAAACACCATATATTTT. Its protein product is CASSSVIGTESSGNTIYF.

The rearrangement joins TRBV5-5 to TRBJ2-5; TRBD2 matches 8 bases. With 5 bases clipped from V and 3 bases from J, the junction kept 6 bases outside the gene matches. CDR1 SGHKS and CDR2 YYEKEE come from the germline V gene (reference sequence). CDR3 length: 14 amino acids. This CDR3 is CASRWTLAEETQYF. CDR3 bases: TGTGCCAGCAGATGGACACTAGCGGAAGAGACCCAGTACTTC.

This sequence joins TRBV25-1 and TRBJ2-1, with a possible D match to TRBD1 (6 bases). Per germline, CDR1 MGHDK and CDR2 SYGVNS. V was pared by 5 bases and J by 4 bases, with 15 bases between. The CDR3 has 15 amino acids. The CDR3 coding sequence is TGTGCCAGCAGTACGCGACAGGCCCTTTACAATGAGCAGTTCTTC. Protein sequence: CASSTRQALYNEQFF.

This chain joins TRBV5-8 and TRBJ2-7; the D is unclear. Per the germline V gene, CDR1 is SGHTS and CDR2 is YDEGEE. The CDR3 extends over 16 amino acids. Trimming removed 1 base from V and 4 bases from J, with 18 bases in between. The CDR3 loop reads CASSLIPRILLYEQYF. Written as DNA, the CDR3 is TGTGCCAGCAGCTTGATTCCGAGGATTTTACTTTACGAGCAGTACTTC.

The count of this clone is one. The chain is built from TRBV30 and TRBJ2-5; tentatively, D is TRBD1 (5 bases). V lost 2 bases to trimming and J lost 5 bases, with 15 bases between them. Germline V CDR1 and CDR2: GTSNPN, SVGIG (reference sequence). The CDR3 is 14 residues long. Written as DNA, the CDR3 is TGTGCCTGGAGTACGCCGGCAGGGTGGGAGACCCAGTACTTC. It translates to CAWSTPAGWETQYF.

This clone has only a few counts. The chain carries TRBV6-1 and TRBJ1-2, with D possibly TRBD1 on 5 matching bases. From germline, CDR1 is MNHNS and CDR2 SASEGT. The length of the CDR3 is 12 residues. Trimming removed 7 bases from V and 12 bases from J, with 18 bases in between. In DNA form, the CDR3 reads TGTGCCAGCATCACCCCGAGGGGCCACAACACCTTC. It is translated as CASITPRGHNTF.

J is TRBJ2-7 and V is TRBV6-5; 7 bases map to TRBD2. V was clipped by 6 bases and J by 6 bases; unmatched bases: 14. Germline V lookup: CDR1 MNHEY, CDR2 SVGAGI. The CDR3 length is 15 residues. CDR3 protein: CASSRTSKLSGEQYF. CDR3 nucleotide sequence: TGTGCCAGCAGCCGGACTAGTAAGCTATCCGGCGAGCAGTACTTC.

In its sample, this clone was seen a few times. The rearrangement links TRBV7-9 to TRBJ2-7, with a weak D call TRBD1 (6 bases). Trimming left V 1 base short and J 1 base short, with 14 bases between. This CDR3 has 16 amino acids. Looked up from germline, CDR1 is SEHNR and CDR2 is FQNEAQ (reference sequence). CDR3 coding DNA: TGTGCCAGCAGCTTAGTATGGGACGGACAGTCCTACGAGCAGTACTTC. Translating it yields CASSLVWDGQSYEQYF.

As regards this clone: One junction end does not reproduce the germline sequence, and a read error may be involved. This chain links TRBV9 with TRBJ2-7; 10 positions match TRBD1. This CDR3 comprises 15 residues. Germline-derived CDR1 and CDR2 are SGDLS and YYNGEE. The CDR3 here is CASSATGGASHEQYF. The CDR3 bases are TGTGCCAGCAGCGCGACAGGGGGCGCCTCCCACGAGCAGTACTTC.

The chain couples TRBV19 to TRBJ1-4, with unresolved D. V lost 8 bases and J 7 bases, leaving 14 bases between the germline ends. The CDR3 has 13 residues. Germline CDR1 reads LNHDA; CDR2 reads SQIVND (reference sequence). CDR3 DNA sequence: TGTGCCAGTGCCGAGTCGAGCGGTGAAAAACTGTTTTTT. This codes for CASAESSGEKLFF.

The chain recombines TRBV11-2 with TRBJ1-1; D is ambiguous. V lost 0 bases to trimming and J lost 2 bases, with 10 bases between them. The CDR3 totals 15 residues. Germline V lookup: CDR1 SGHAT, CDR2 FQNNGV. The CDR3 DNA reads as TGTGCCAGCAGCTTAGAAGGTCAGGTAAACACTGAAGCTTTCTTT. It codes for CASSLEGQVNTEAFF.

The CDR3 sequence: CASSQSHYDSYEQYF. The CDR3 region has the DNA TGTGCCAGCAGCCAAAGCCACTACGACTCCTACGAGCAGTACTTC. This chain uses TRBV4-2 with TRBJ2-7; D ambiguous. This CDR3 region has 15 residues. Trimming shortened V by 2 bases and J by 0 bases, and 11 bases separated the two germline ends. Germline V CDR1 and CDR2: LGHNA, YNFKEQ.

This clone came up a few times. This CDR3 is CASAHYDSNYGYTF. The CDR3, as DNA: TGTGCCAGCGCTCATTATGACAGTAACTATGGCTACACCTTC. This chain uses TRBV5-4 with TRBJ1-2; TRBD1 might be the D (5 bases). V lost 7 bases, J lost 1 base, and 14 bases lay in between. CDR1 is SGHNT, CDR2 YYREEE, per germline (reference sequence). The length of the CDR3 is 14 residues. Based on the CDR3 plus reference TRBV5-4 and TRBJ1-2, the full variable domain is ETGVTQSPTHLIKTRGQQVTLRCSSQSGHNTVSWYQQALGQGPQFIFQYYREEENGRGNFPPRFSGLQFPNYSSELNVNALELDDSALYLCASAHYDSNYGYTFGSGTRLTVV.

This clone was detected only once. CDR3 residues: CASSFDQAGEQYF. The CDR3 bases are TGTGCCAGCAGCTTTGATCAAGCGGGAGAGCAGTACTTC. V usage is TRBV5-5 and J usage is TRBJ2-7; the match to TRBD2 covers 7 bases. V was clipped by 2 bases and J by 7 bases; unmatched bases: 6. The CDR3 length is 13 residues. CDR1 and CDR2 from the germline V gene are SGHKS and YYEKEE (reference sequence).